The source of this T cell receptor (beta chain) is a study of T-cell reconstitution after alpha-beta-depleted transplantation in children. General study points: After transplant, at about two months, alpha-beta T cells were reportedly derived from several hundred expanded graft clones. Once a year had passed after transplant, T-cell counts and diversity came mostly from newly produced T cells. Surviving recipient T cells and intrathymic progenitors accounted for some patients' high TCRbeta diversity at day 60.

TCRbeta library preparation incorporated unique molecular identifiers. TCRdb used MiXCR to reprocess the PCR reads, holding one entry per CDR3 protein. The table has 500,000 to 750,000 distinct CDR3 sequences, 10% to 15% seen once; the top ten hold 2% to 2.5%. This clonotype was seen at least ten times. Its antigen is undetermined. Unmatched junction bases numbered 3, after V lost 5 bases and J lost 6 bases. The CDR3 length is 13 residues. Sequences were derived from PBMCs, mostly from graft donor cells, sampled 360 days after TCRalphabeta/CD19-depleted stem cell transplant. This TCR was sampled from a male patient between 5 and 17 years old who had a stem cell transplant for acute myeloid leukemia, so the T cells may come from the graft donor. The chain employs TRBV12-3 or TRBV12-4 and TRBJ2-1, with 8 bases matching TRBD1. Here the CDR3 reads CASSQTGVNEQFF. The CDR3 region has the DNA TGTGCCAGCAGTCAGACAGGGGTCAATGAGCAGTTCTTC.